This T cell receptor (beta chain) was observed in a study of blood T cell repertoires in COVID-19. Study-level background: Researchers got acute and convalescent COVID-19 samples from the United States, Italy and Spain. PBMCs, B-cell-depleted T cells, or T cells provided the cDNA or gDNA that made up the material.

The CDR3 spans 15 residues. V lost 6 bases, J lost 9 bases, and 19 bases lay in between. In the study's own analysis: The assay estimated nucleated cells by amplifying reference gene primers. Profiling relied on immunoSEQ multiplex PCR, and the TCRdb table lists in-frame clones only, not all of them. V and J calls and clone size are as listed in that table; D and trimming were resolved from the DNA. The profile shows about 110,000 clones, around 80% of them singletons. The clonotype originates from an elderly woman with active or convalescent COVID-19. The V call is TRBV5-3, the J call TRBJ1-6; D gene uncertain. TRBV5-3 is an open reading frame whose function is uncertain. Material for sequencing was peripheral blood. The CDR3 is CARTPMLLTGSPLHF. The CDR3 region has the DNA TGTGCCAGAACCCCTATGCTCCTTACGGGTTCACCCCTCCACTTT.